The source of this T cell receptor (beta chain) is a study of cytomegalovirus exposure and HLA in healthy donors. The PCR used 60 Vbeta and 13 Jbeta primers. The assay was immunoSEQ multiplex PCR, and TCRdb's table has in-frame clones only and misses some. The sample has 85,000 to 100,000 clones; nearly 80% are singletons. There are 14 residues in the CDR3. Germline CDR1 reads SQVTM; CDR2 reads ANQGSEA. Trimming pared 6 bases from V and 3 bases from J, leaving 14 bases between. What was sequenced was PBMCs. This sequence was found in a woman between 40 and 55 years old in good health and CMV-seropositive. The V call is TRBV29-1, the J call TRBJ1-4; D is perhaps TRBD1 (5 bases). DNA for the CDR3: TGCAGCGTCTTCTCGGGGGTCGCTAATGAAAAACTGTTTTTT. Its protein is CSVFSGVANEKLFF.